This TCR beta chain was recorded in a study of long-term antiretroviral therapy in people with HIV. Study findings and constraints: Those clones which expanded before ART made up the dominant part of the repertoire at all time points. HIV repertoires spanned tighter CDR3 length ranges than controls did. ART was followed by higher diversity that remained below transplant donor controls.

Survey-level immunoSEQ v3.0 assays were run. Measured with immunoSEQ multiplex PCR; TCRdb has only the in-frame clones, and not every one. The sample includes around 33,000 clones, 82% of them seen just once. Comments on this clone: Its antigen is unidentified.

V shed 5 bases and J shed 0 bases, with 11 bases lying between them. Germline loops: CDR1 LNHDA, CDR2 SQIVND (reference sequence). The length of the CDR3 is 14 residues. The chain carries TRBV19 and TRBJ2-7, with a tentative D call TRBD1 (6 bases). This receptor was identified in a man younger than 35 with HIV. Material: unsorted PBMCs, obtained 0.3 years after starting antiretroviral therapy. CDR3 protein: CASSLQDSSYEQYF. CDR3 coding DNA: TGTGCCAGTAGTCTTCAGGACAGCTCCTACGAGCAGTACTTC.